This TCR beta chain was sequenced during a study of low-dose radiotherapy and immunotherapy resistance in tumors. Time point described: after trial treatment. Described treatment: LDRT plus nivolumab, ipilimumab, low-dose cyclophosphamide and aspirin (RACIN trial). This clonotype has at least ten counts. TRAV- and TRBV-specific primers, spanning alpha and beta chains, primed first-strand cDNA. TCRs underwent about 22 PCR cycles of amplification with a constant-region primer and V-primer adapter. TCRdb independently ran MiXCR on the reads; one entry per CDR3 protein. In the table there are about 39,000 distinct CDR3 sequences, under 25% of which are singletons. Here the sequenced sample was PBMCs, taken after low-dose radiotherapy plus immunotherapy. This sequence was found in a female donor with ovarian cancer.

CDR3 sequence reads: CASSPRQGQQFF. For the CDR3, the DNA is TGTGCCAGCAGCCCAAGACAGGGGCAGCAGTTCTTC. This chain uses TRBV13 with TRBJ2-1; TRBD1 matches at 8 bases. This CDR3 is built from 12 residues. Germline CDR1 reads PRHDT; CDR2 reads FYEKMQ (reference sequence). V lost 5 bases, J lost 11 bases, and 5 bases stayed unmatched.